These 8 T cell receptor beta chains came from one sample sequenced in a study of blood T cell repertoires in COVID-19. Using immunoSEQ multiplex PCR, the repertoire was profiled, and TCRdb retains in-frame clones only, with some absent. Of about 89,000 clones in the sample, 75% to 80% were seen once. Sample: peripheral blood. Source of these receptors: a man in his 70s with COVID-19, enrolled during active disease.

The V and J genes are TRBV7-2 and TRBJ2-4; no reliable D call. Trimming removed 1 base from V and 7 bases from J, with 5 bases in between. CDR1 and CDR2 from the germline V gene are SGHTA and FQGNSA. The CDR3 spans 12 residues. The CDR3 coding sequence is TGTGCCAGCAGCTTAGACACGAACATTCAGTACTTC. Its protein is CASSLDTNIQYF.

The CDR3 region is CASSPETVTYEQYF. Written as DNA, the CDR3 is TGTGCCAGCAGCCCAGAGACAGTAACCTACGAGCAGTACTTC. V usage is TRBV7-9 and J usage is TRBJ2-7, with D possibly being TRBD1 (5 bases). V was pared by 5 bases and J by 2 bases, with 13 bases between. The CDR3 sequence is 14 residues long. Germline lookup yields CDR1 SEHNR and CDR2 FQNEAQ (reference sequence).

The chain joins TRBV7-2 to TRBJ1-5; 8 bases map to TRBD1. The V segment lost 5 bases and the J segment 7 bases; nucleotides outside the gene matches: 7. This CDR3 spans 14 amino acids. Germline V gene data show CDR1 as SGHTA and CDR2 as FQGNSA. In DNA, the CDR3 is TGTGCCAGCAGCCAACAGGGGGTGGGGCAGCCCCAGCATTTT. It codes for CASSQQGVGQPQHF. The full variable domain, in which reference TRBV7-2 and TRBJ1-5 provide the parts outside the CDR3, is GAGVSQSPSNKVTEKGKDVELRCDPISGHTALYWYRQSLGQGLEFLIYFQGNSAPDKSGLPSDRFSAERTGGSVSTLTIQRTQQEDSAVYLCASSQQGVGQPQHFGDGTRLSIL.

The rearrangement uses TRBV3-1 (or the pseudogene TRBV3-2) and TRBJ1-4; 8 nucleotides agree with TRBD1. This CDR3 is built from 15 residues. The germline V gene has CDR1 LGHDT and CDR2 YNNKEL (reference sequence). V lost 1 base, J lost 8 bases, and 6 bases stayed unmatched. The CDR3 here is CASSQGGQGWEKLFF. The CDR3 bases are TGTGCCAGCAGCCAAGGAGGACAGGGCTGGGAAAAACTGTTTTTT.

This chain uses TRBV2 with TRBJ2-1, with D perhaps matching TRBD2 (5 bases). The CDR3 contains 13 residues. Between the trimmed V and J ends, which lost 6 bases and 4 bases, there was a span of 10 bases. Germline assignment: CDR1 SNHLY and CDR2 FYNNEI. The CDR3 sequence: CASSAGMYNEQFF. Written as DNA, the CDR3 is TGTGCCAGCAGCGCCGGGATGTACAATGAGCAGTTCTTC.

This clone was counted only a few times. The chain carries TRBV30 and TRBJ1-5, with D perhaps matching TRBD1 (5 bases). Trimming removed 2 bases at V and 9 bases at J, with 14 bases between. Germline V CDR1 and CDR2: GTSNPN, SVGIG (reference sequence). The CDR3 loop spans 13 amino acids. This CDR3 reads CAWSSTAGLPQHF. CDR3 DNA: TGTGCCTGGAGTTCAACCGCAGGGCTGCCCCAGCATTTT.

This clone was seen a few times. The chain combines TRBV27 with TRBJ2-4; tentative D call: TRBD2 (5 bases). The CDR3 loop spans 14 amino acids. V was shortened by 5 bases and J by 5 bases, with 13 bases between the two germline ends. Germline CDR1 reads MNHEY; CDR2 reads SMNVEV (reference sequence). The CDR3 here is CASSTEDAENIQYF. The CDR3 nucleotides are TGTGCCAGCAGTACGGAGGACGCAGAAAACATTCAGTACTTC.

The gene calls are TRBV7-2 and TRBJ1-5; unclear D gene. V was trimmed by 2 bases and J by 6 bases, leaving 8 bases between them. CDR1 is SGHTA, CDR2 FQGNSA, per germline. CDR3 size: 13 residues. The CDR3 loop reads CASSLIVPQPQHF. The CDR3 region has the DNA TGTGCCAGCAGCTTAATCGTCCCTCAGCCCCAGCATTTT. The full variable domain, its missing parts supplied by reference TRBV7-2 and TRBJ1-5, is GAGVSQSPSNKVTEKGKDVELRCDPISGHTALYWYRQSLGQGLEFLIYFQGNSAPDKSGLPSDRFSAERTGGSVSTLTIQRTQQEDSAVYLCASSLIVPQPQHFGDGTRLSIL.